The 32 T cell receptor beta chains below come from one sample, sequenced in a study of T cell responses to AZD1222 COVID-19 vaccine (dated by TCRdb to about 2021). Receptors were amplified or captured by the immunoSEQ multiplex PCR assay. Sourced from immuneACCESS, this table was stored by TCRdb with only in-frame sequences that have V and J called. A share of the clones is absent; for the studies checked, an unresolved V gene accounts for under half, and the remainder has no known explanation. This sample has under 200,000 clones in its table, and 92% of those were observed once. In total, the top ten clones hold 1% to 1.5% of the sample. The time point label for this specimen denotes: about 28 days (+/-7) after the second vaccine dose. The source material was peripheral blood, sampled 28 days after the second AZD1222 dose. Every receptor here comes from an adult who received the AZD1222 COVID-19 vaccine.

The CDR3 reads CASSTPAGQNTGELFF. Here the CDR3 DNA reads TGTGCCAGCAGCACCCCGGCGGGACAGAACACCGGGGAGCTGTTTTTT. The gene calls are TRBV11-2 and TRBJ2-2; D tentatively fits TRBD1 or TRBD2 (6 bases each). Germline CDR1 reads SGHAT; CDR2 reads FQNNGV. The germline V and J ends were trimmed by 5 bases and 1 base, with 14 bases remaining between them. This CDR3 has 16 amino acids.

In DNA, the CDR3 is TGTGCCAGCAGCTTACGTGGCGGGAGTAATGAGCAGTTCTTC. This encodes CASSLRGGSNEQFF. This sequence joins TRBV7-9 and TRBJ2-1; 7 bases map to TRBD2. This CDR3 contains 14 residues. V dropped 2 bases and J dropped 7; count of bases not matched to a gene: 5. CDR1 SEHNR and CDR2 FQNEAQ come from the germline V gene (reference sequence). Full variable domain (missing parts from reference TRBV7-9 and TRBJ2-1): DTGVSQNPRHKITKRGQNVTFRCDPISEHNRLYWYRQTLGQGPEFLTYFQNEAQLEKSRLLSDRFSAERPKGSFSTLEIQRTEQGDSAMYLCASSLRGGSNEQFFGPGTRLTVL.

This chain links TRBV4-2 with TRBJ1-4, with a weak D call TRBD1 (5 bases). Germline CDR1 reads LGHNA; CDR2 reads YNFKEQ. The CDR3 extends over 16 amino acids. V gave up 0 bases and J gave up 7 bases, with 15 bases separating them. For the CDR3, the DNA is TGTGCCAGCAGCCAAGATCGGAGTAGGGGCGGTGAAAAACTGTTTTTT. It is translated as CASSQDRSRGGEKLFF.

CDR3 nucleotides: TGTGCCAGCAGCTTCGGGCGGAGCCTTGAAGCTTTCTTT. Translating gives CASSFGRSLEAFF. The V gene is TRBV7-9, the J gene TRBJ1-1; D remains unclear. Trimming removed 3 bases at V and 7 bases at J, with 12 bases between. The CDR3 loop spans 13 amino acids. Germline V gives CDR1 SEHNR, CDR2 FQNEAQ (reference sequence). Together with reference TRBV7-9 and TRBJ1-1, the CDR3 gives the full variable domain: DTGVSQNPRHKITKRGQNVTFRCDPISEHNRLYWYRQTLGQGPEFLTYFQNEAQLEKSRLLSDRFSAERPKGSFSTLEIQRTEQGDSAMYLCASSFGRSLEAFFGQGTRLTVV.

The V call is TRBV28, the J call TRBJ1-2, with D possibly matching TRBD1 (5 bases). The V end lost 6 bases, the J end lost 0 bases, and 20 bases lay between the germline ends. This CDR3 has 17 amino acids. Germline V gene lookup returns CDR1 MDHEN and CDR2 SYDVKM. CDR3 protein: CASSRFGGTAPNYGYTF. For the CDR3, the DNA is TGTGCCAGCAGCCGGTTTGGGGGGACGGCGCCTAACTATGGCTACACCTTC.

This clone showed up just once. J is TRBJ2-2 and V is TRBV9; D is possibly TRBD2 (6 bases). With 0 bases removed from V and 5 bases from J, the gap between germline ends came to 11 bases. The germline V gene has CDR1 SGDLS and CDR2 YYNGEE. This CDR3 comprises 15 residues. The CDR3 loop reads CASSVGGDGTGELFF. As DNA, the CDR3 is TGTGCCAGCAGCGTAGGCGGGGATGGGACCGGGGAGCTGTTTTTT.

The V gene is TRBV7-9, the J gene TRBJ1-2, with D unresolved. V was clipped by 3 bases and J by 6 bases, with 14 bases between them. This CDR3 is 14 amino acids long. Germline lookup yields CDR1 SEHNR and CDR2 FQNEAQ (reference sequence). As DNA, the CDR3 is TGTGCCAGCAGCTTGATCCGGGGATGGGATGGCTACACCTTC. It specifies CASSLIRGWDGYTF.

The gene calls are TRBV13 and TRBJ1-2; tentative D call: TRBD1 (6 bases). The V gene's germline CDR1 is PRHDT and CDR2 FYEKMQ (reference sequence). The CDR3 is 16 residues long. Trimming pared 3 bases from V and 0 bases from J, leaving 14 bases between. The chain's CDR3 is CASSFVGTLANYGYTF. The CDR3 coding sequence is TGTGCCAGCAGCTTCGTAGGGACACTAGCTAACTATGGCTACACCTTC.

J is TRBJ1-1 and V is TRBV7-8, with D possibly matching TRBD1 (5 bases). Germline V CDR1 and CDR2: SGHVS, FQNEAQ. Trimming shortened V by 4 bases and J by 4 bases, and 13 bases separated the two germline ends. The CDR3 is 14 residues long. The CDR3 coding sequence is TGTGCCAGCAGCTCGAGGGGCGGGGGCACTGAAGCTTTCTTT. Amino acid sequence: CASSSRGGGTEAFF.

This clone is a singleton in its sample. The V call is TRBV19, the J call TRBJ2-7; maybe TRBD1 (5 bases). V was pared by 2 bases and J by 2 bases, with 13 bases between. The CDR3 loop spans 15 amino acids. Germline CDR1 reads LNHDA; CDR2 reads SQIVND (reference sequence). The CDR3 spells CASSIQGAGTYEQYF. The CDR3 DNA follows: TGTGCCAGTAGTATACAAGGGGCAGGCACCTACGAGCAGTACTTC.

The chain carries TRBV4-2 and TRBJ1-4, with 8 positions matching TRBD1. The CDR3 totals 16 residues. The ends lost 4 bases at V and 6 bases at J; junction bases unmatched: 10. Germline-derived CDR1 and CDR2 are LGHNA and YNFKEQ. The CDR3 is CASSPEAARGHEKLFF. CDR3 DNA sequence: TGTGCCAGCAGCCCCGAAGCCGCCAGGGGGCATGAAAAACTGTTTTTT.

This chain connects TRBV28 to TRBJ1-4; D is unresolved. V lost 3 bases and J 13 bases, leaving 12 bases between the germline ends. Germline lookup yields CDR1 MDHEN and CDR2 SYDVKM. The CDR3 is 12 residues long. This CDR3 reads CASSLGSFGLFF. CDR3 bases: TGTGCCAGCAGTTTGGGCTCCTTTGGACTGTTTTTT.

This chain connects TRBV28 to TRBJ1-2; D call uncertain. The CDR3 contains 14 residues. CDR1 MDHEN and CDR2 SYDVKM come from the germline V gene. The V gene lost 5 bases and the J gene lost 4 bases, with 14 bases spanning the gap. CDR3 coding DNA: TGTGCCAGCAGTGGAAGTCCGACCCTCTATGGCTACACCTTC. This gives the protein CASSGSPTLYGYTF.

This chain links TRBV7-8 with TRBJ2-2, with D perhaps assigned TRBD1 or TRBD2 (6 bases each). CDR1 and CDR2 from the germline V gene are SGHVS and FQNEAQ. Trimming took off 5 bases at V and 7 bases at J, with 11 bases between the two ends. This CDR3 contains 13 residues. CDR3 DNA sequence: TGTGCCAGCAGCCTACAGGGAGGCGGGGAGCTGTTTTTT. It codes for CASSLQGGGELFF.

The V gene is TRBV7-9, the J gene TRBJ2-4; TRBD2 aligns across 8 bases. This CDR3 spans 18 amino acids. Trimming cost V 5 bases and J 1 base; bases outside gene matches: 13. Germline V gene sequence: CDR1 SEHNR, CDR2 FQNEAQ (reference sequence). CDR3 in amino acids: CASSPGLAAGFAKNIQYF. The CDR3 DNA follows: TGTGCCAGCAGCCCCGGACTAGCAGCTGGCTTTGCCAAAAACATTCAGTACTTC. The full variable domain, rest sourced from reference TRBV7-9 and TRBJ2-4, is DTGVSQNPRHKITKRGQNVTFRCDPISEHNRLYWYRQTLGQGPEFLTYFQNEAQLEKSRLLSDRFSAERPKGSFSTLEIQRTEQGDSAMYLCASSPGLAAGFAKNIQYFGAGTRLSVL.

The chain links TRBV3-1 (or the pseudogene TRBV3-2) to TRBJ1-3, with D perhaps TRBD1 (6 bases). The V end was cut by 0 bases, the J end by 11 bases, with 17 bases between. Germline loops: CDR1 LGHDT, CDR2 YNNKEL (reference sequence). The CDR3 covers 15 residues. CDR3 in amino acids: CASSQDTGGAGAIYF. As DNA, the CDR3 is TGTGCCAGCAGCCAAGATACGGGGGGCGCAGGCGCCATATATTTT.

J is TRBJ2-7 and V is TRBV11-2, with 12 bases identical to TRBD2. The CDR3 consists of 17 residues. The germline V gene encodes CDR1 SGHAT and CDR2 FQNNGV. Losses at the gene ends were 4 bases for V and 4 bases for J; bases not matched to a gene: 11. CDR3 DNA sequence: TGTGCCAGCAGCTCCGCCGTGGAGACTAGCGGGAGTTACGAGCAGTACTTC. As protein: CASSSAVETSGSYEQYF.

J is TRBJ1-6 and V is TRBV7-9; 7 nucleotides match TRBD1. This CDR3 is 14 amino acids long. The V gene's germline CDR1 is SEHNR and CDR2 FQNEAQ (reference sequence). Germline trimming cut 6 bases from V and 5 bases from J; bases unmatched to any gene: 4. Here the CDR3 reads CASSPDRDNSPLHF. The CDR3 bases are TGTGCCAGCAGTCCCGACAGGGATAATTCACCCCTCCACTTT.

This chain joins TRBV25-1 and TRBJ2-1; the match to TRBD2 covers 10 bases. Germline V lookup: CDR1 MGHDK, CDR2 SYGVNS. V was clipped by 4 bases and J by 5 bases; unmatched bases: 5. The CDR3 runs to 15 residues. DNA for the CDR3: TGTGCCAGCAGTGCTAGCGGGAGTCTCGACAATGAGCAGTTCTTC. Its translation: CASSASGSLDNEQFF. The whole variable domain, remainder taken from reference TRBV25-1 and TRBJ2-1, is EADIYQTPRYLVIGTGKKITLECSQTMGHDKMYWYQQDPGMELHLIHYSYGVNSTEKGDLSSESTVSRIRTEHFPLTLESARPSHTSQYLCASSASGSLDNEQFFGPGTRLTVL.

The chain recombines TRBV7-8 with TRBJ2-2; D is possibly TRBD1 (5 bases). CDR3 length: 16 amino acids. V lost 4 bases and J lost 6, with 18 bases in between. Germline V gene data show CDR1 as SGHVS and CDR2 as FQNEAQ. The CDR3 reads CASSWGPQNWAGELFF. In DNA, the CDR3 is TGTGCCAGCAGCTGGGGCCCCCAGAATTGGGCCGGGGAGCTGTTTTTT. The variable domain in full, completed from reference TRBV7-8 and TRBJ2-2, reads GAGVSQSPRYKVAKRGQDVALRCDPISGHVSLFWYQQALGQGPEFLTYFQNEAQLDKSGLPSDRFFAERPEGSVSTLKIQRTQQEDSAVYLCASSWGPQNWAGELFFGEGSRLTVL.

The CDR3 coding sequence is TGTGCCACCAGCAGAGGGGAGGGGGCGACAGATACGCAGTATTTT. Amino acids: CATSRGEGATDTQYF. The genes are TRBV15 and TRBJ2-3; TRBD1 or TRBD2 may be the D gene (7 bases each). The V end was cut by 1 base, the J end by 3 bases, with 11 bases between. The CDR3 is 15 residues long. Germline V gives CDR1 LNHNV, CDR2 YYDKDF (reference sequence).

The rearrangement links TRBV2 to TRBJ2-2; the D gene is possibly TRBD1 (6 bases). CDR1 is SNHLY and CDR2 is FYNNEI in the germline V gene. V was trimmed by 7 bases and J by 6 bases, leaving 9 bases between them. The CDR3 extends over 12 amino acids. DNA for the CDR3: TGTGCCAGCAAGGGGGACCCCGGGGAGCTGTTTTTT. Encoded protein: CASKGDPGELFF.

The chain is built from TRBV7-9 and TRBJ1-1, with D unclear. The CDR3 has 15 amino acids. CDR1 is SEHNR and CDR2 is FQNEAQ in the germline V gene (reference sequence). The V end was cut by 5 bases, the J end by 0 bases, with 13 bases between. The CDR3: CASSPARAMNTEAFF. In DNA form, the CDR3 reads TGTGCCAGCAGCCCAGCGAGGGCTATGAACACTGAAGCTTTCTTT.

The rearrangement links TRBV2 to TRBJ2-5; 14 bases match TRBD2. The CDR3 totals 16 residues. Germline V gene sequence: CDR1 SNHLY, CDR2 FYNNEI. Trimming at V came to 6 bases and at J to 4 bases, leaving 7 bases not matched to a gene. The CDR3 nucleotides are TGTGCCAGCAGGGGGACTAGCGGGAGAACCGGAGAGACCCAGTACTTC. Translating gives CASRGTSGRTGETQYF.

The chain employs TRBV14 and TRBJ1-4, with a tentative D call TRBD1 (5 bases). The CDR3 is 12 residues long. V shed 5 bases and J shed 4 bases, with 5 bases lying between them. Germline V gene sequence: CDR1 SGHDN, CDR2 FVKESK. CDR3 amino acids: CASSRGNEKLFF. CDR3 DNA: TGTGCCAGCAGCAGGGGTAATGAAAAACTGTTTTTT.

The genes are TRBV25-1 and TRBJ2-7; D perhaps matches TRBD2 (6 bases). V lost 7 bases to trimming and J lost 4 bases, with 14 bases between them. Germline CDR1 and CDR2: MGHDK and SYGVNS. This CDR3 spans 13 amino acids. CDR3 loop: CASINSGGYEQYF. The CDR3 DNA reads as TGTGCCAGCATCAACTCCGGAGGGTACGAGCAGTACTTC.

This clone has a handful of counts. The rearrangement joins TRBV10-3 to TRBJ2-7, with unresolved D. Between the trimmed V and J ends, which lost 0 bases and 3 bases, there was a span of 9 bases. From germline, CDR1 is ENHRY and CDR2 SYGVKD. This CDR3 is 14 amino acids long. CDR3 sequence (DNA): TGTGCCATCAGTGAGTCGGAGTCCTACTACGAGCAGTACTTC. This encodes CAISESESYYEQYF.

CDR3 bases: TGTGCCAGCAGCTTAGCGTCGGCGGGGGTGGATACGCAGTATTTT. It encodes CASSLASAGVDTQYF. The genes are TRBV11-2 and TRBJ2-3; 7 bases agree with TRBD2. V trimming: 1 base; J trimming: 6 bases; junction bases outside the gene matches: 7. Germline-derived CDR1 and CDR2 are SGHAT and FQNNGV. CDR3 size: 15 residues.

The chain joins TRBV11-2 to TRBJ2-5, with unresolved D. Trimming took 5 bases from V and 1 from J, leaving 11 bases between them. The CDR3 sequence is 14 residues long. Germline V gene lookup returns CDR1 SGHAT and CDR2 FQNNGV. The CDR3 bases are TGTGCCAGCAGCCCACGAGCGAGCCAAGAGACCCAGTACTTC. Translation gives CASSPRASQETQYF.

The chain employs TRBV9 and TRBJ1-1; D is possibly TRBD1 (5 bases). The CDR3 is 12 amino acids. Per the germline V gene, CDR1 is SGDLS and CDR2 is YYNGEE. V was clipped by 4 bases and J by 4 bases, with 8 bases between them. The CDR3 here is CASSRGGTEAFF. The DNA of the CDR3 is TGTGCCAGCAGCCGGGGGGGCACTGAAGCTTTCTTT.

The V gene is TRBV2, the J gene TRBJ1-4; no definite D call. In germline, CDR1 is SNHLY, CDR2 FYNNEI. The CDR3 is 13 residues long. Trimming pared 4 bases from V and 2 bases from J, leaving 5 bases between. CDR3 amino acids: CASSAETNEKLFF. The CDR3 region has the DNA TGTGCCAGCAGTGCAGAGACTAATGAAAAACTGTTTTTT.

The rearrangement uses TRBV19 and TRBJ1-3; D uncertain. Germline lookup yields CDR1 LNHDA and CDR2 SQIVND (reference sequence). With 7 bases removed from V and 4 bases from J, the gap between germline ends came to 8 bases. This CDR3 has 12 residues. CDR3 DNA: TGTGCCAGTACCCGGCCGGGAAACACCATATATTTT. This codes for CASTRPGNTIYF.